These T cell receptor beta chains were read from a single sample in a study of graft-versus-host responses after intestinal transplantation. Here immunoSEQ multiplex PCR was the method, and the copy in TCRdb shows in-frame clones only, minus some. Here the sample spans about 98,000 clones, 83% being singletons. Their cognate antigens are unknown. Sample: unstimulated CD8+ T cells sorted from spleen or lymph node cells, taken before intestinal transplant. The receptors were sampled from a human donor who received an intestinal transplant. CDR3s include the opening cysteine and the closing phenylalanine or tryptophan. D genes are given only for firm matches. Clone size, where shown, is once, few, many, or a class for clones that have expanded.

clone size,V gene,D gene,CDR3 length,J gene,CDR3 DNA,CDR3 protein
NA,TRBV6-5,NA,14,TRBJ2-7,TGTGCCAGCAGTTACGGGAGCTCGGATTACGAGCAGTACTTC,CASSYGSSDYEQYF
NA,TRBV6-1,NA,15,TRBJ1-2,TGTGCCAGCAGTGAAACGTTGGGAAAAATATATGGCTACACCTTC,CASSETLGKIYGYTF
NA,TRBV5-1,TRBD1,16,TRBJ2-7,TGCGCCAGCAGCTTTTCTGGCCGGGACAGGTACTACGAGCAGTACTTC,CASSFSGRDRYYEQYF
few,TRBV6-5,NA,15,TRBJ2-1,TGTGCCAGCAGTTACGGAGGGGGGCCATACAATGAGCAGTTCTTC,CASSYGGGPYNEQFF
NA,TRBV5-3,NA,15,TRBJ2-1,TGTGCCAGAAGCTTGGGAGGGATTTTTTACAATGAGCAGTTCTTC,CARSLGGIFYNEQFF
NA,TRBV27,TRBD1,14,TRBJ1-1,TGTGCCAAACACCGGGACAGGGGGAACACTGAAGCTTTCTTT,CAKHRDRGNTEAFF
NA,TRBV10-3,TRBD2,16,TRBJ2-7,TGTGCCATCAGTGAGTGGGATGTAGCGGGAGCCGACGAGCAGTACTTC,CAISEWDVAGADEQYF
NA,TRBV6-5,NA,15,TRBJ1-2,TGTGCCAGCAGTTTCGGACAGTCTCTACTCTATGGCTACACCTTC,CASSFGQSLLYGYTF
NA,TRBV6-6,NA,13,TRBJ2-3,TGTGCCAGCAGTTACCCGGAGGGAGATACGCAGTATTTT,CASSYPEGDTQYF
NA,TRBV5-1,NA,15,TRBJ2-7,TGCGCCAGCAGCGTAGGGACAATTTCTCCGGTCGAGCAGTACTTC,CASSVGTISPVEQYF
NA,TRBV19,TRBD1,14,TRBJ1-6,TGTGCCAGTAGACTCACAGGGGAACTCTCACCCCTCCACTTT,CASRLTGELSPLHF
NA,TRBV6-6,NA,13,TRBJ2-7,TGTGCCAGCAGTTATCAGGCAGCCTACGAGCAGTACTTC,CASSYQAAYEQYF
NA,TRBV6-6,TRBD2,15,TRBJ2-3,TGTGCCAGCAGTTCCCTGGGACTAGCAACAGATACGCAGTATTTT,CASSSLGLATDTQYF
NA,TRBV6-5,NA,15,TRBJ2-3,TGTGCCAGCAGTTACCGAAGGACCTTCACAGATACGCAGTATTTT,CASSYRRTFTDTQYF
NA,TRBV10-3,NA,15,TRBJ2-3,TGTGCCATCAGTGAGTCGGAAGGCAGTGCAGATACGCAGTATTTT,CAISESEGSADTQYF
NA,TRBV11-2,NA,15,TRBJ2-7,TGTGCCAGCAGCTTAGAGGGGGCAGAGACCTACGAGCAGTACTTC,CASSLEGAETYEQYF